The source of this TCR beta chain is a study of T cell responses to AZD1222 COVID-19 vaccine. The CDR3 is made up of 18 amino acids. V was cut by 1 base and J by 0 bases, with 16 bases left in between. From germline, CDR1 is LGHNA and CDR2 YSLEER. Profiling relied on immunoSEQ multiplex PCR, and the TCRdb table lists in-frame clones only, not all of them. Among roughly 110,000 clones listed, approximately 90% were seen once. Source: peripheral blood, taken 28 days after the second AZD1222 dose. The receptor was isolated from an adult who received the AZD1222 COVID-19 vaccine. This chain connects TRBV4-3 to TRBJ1-3, with D maybe TRBD1 (5 bases). The CDR3 region is CASSQASVGASSGNTIYF. CDR3 in DNA: TGCGCCAGCAGCCAAGCCTCGGTTGGGGCCAGCTCTGGAAACACCATATATTTT.